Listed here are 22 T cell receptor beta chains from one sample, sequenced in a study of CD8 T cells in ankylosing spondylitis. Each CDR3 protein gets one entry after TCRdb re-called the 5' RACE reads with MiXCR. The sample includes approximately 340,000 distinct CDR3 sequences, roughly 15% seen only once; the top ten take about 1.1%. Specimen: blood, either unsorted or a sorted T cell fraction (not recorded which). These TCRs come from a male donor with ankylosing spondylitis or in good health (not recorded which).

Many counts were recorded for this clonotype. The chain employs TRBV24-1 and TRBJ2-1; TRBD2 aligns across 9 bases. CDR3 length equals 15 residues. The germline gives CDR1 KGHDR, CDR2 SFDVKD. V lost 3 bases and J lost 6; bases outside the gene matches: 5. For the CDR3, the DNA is TGTGCCACCAGTGATCCGGGACTAGCTCCCAATGAGCAGTTCTTC. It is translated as CATSDPGLAPNEQFF.

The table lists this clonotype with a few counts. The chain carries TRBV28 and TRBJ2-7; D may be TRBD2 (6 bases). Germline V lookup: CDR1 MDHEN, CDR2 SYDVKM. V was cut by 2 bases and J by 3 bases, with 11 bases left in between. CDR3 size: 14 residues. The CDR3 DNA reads TGTGCCAGCAGTTTAAGTCTAGCGCTCTACGAGCAGTACTTC. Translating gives CASSLSLALYEQYF.

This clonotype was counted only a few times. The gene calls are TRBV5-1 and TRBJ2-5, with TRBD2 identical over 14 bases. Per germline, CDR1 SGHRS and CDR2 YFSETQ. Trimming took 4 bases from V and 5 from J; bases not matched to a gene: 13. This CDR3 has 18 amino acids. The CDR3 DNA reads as TGCGCCAGCAGCCTTGGACTAGCGGGAGGCCCCCTGGGGGAGACCCAGTACTTC. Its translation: CASSLGLAGGPLGETQYF.

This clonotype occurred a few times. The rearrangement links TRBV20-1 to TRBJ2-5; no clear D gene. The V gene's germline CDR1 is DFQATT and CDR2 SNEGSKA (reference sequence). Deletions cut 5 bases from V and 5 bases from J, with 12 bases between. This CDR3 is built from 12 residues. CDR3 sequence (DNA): TGCAGTGCTCCGCGTTCCAGTGAGACCCAGTACTTC. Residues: CSAPRSSETQYF.

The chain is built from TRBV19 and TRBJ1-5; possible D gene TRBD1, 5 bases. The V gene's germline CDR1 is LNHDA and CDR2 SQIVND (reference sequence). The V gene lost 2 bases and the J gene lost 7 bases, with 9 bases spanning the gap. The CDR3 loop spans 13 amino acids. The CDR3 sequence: CASSILRDQPQHF. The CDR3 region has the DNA TGTGCCAGTAGTATACTGAGGGACCAGCCCCAGCATTTT.

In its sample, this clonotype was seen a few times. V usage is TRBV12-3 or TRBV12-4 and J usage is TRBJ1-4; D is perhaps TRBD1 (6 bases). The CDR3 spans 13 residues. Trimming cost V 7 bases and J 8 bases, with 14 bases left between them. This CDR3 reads CASNPGHLEKLFF. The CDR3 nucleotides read TGTGCCAGCAACCCGGGACACCTGGAAAAACTGTTTTTT.

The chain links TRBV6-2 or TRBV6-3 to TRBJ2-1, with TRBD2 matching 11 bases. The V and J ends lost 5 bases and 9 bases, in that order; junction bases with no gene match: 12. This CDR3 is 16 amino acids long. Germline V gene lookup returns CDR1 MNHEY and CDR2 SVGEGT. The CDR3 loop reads CASSPPGLAEASEQFF. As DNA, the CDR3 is TGTGCCAGCAGTCCTCCGGGACTAGCGGAGGCAAGTGAGCAGTTCTTC.

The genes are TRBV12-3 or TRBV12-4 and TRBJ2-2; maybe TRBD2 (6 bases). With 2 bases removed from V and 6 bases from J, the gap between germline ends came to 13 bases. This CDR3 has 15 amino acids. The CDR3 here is CASSLNTGRSGELFF. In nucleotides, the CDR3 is TGTGCCAGCAGTTTAAATACGGGGAGGTCCGGGGAGCTGTTTTTT.

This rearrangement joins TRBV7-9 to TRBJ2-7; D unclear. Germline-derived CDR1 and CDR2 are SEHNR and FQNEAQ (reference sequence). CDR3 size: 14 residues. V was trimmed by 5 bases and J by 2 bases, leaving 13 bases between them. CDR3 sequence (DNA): TGTGCCAGCAGCCCACGACGGCCGCCCTACGAGCAGTACTTC. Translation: CASSPRRPPYEQYF.

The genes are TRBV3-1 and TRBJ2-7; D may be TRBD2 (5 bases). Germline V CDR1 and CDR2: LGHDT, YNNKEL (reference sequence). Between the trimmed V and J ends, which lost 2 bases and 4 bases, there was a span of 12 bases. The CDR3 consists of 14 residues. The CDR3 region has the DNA TGTGCCAGCAGCCAACGCCAGCGGTGGTACGAGCAGTACTTC. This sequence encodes CASSQRQRWYEQYF.

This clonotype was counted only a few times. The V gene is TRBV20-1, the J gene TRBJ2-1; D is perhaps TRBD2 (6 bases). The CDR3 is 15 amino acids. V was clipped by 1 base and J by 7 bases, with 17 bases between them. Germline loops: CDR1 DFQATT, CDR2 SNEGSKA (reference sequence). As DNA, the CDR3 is TGCAGTGCTAGAGGAGTGGCGGGGAACACAAATGAGCAGTTCTTC. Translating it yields CSARGVAGNTNEQFF.

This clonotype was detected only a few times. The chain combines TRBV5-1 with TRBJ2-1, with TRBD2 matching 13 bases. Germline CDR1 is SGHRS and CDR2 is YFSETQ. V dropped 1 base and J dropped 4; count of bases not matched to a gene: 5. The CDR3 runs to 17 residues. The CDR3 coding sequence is TGCGCCAGCAGCTTGTCCGGGACTAGCGGGAATTACAATGAGCAGTTCTTC. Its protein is CASSLSGTSGNYNEQFF.

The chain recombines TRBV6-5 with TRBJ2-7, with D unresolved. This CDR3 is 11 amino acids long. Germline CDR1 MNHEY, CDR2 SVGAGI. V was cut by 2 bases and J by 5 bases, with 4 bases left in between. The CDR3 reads CASSYMDEQYF. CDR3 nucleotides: TGTGCCAGCAGTTACATGGACGAGCAGTACTTC.

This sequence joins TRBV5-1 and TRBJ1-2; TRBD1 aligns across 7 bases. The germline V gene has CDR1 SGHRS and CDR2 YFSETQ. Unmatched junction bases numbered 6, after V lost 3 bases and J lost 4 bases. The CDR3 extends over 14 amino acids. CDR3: CASSSTGQAYGYTF. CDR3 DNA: TGCGCCAGCAGCTCGACAGGGCAGGCCTATGGCTACACCTTC.

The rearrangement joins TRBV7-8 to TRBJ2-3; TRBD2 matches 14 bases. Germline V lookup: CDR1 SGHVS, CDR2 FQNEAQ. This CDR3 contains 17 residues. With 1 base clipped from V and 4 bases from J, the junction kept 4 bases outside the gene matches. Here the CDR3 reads CASSLVSTSGGADTQYF. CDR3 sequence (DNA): TGTGCCAGCAGCTTAGTTTCGACTAGCGGGGGGGCAGATACGCAGTATTTT.

In nucleotides, the CDR3 is TGTGCCAACTCCCCCGGGACTAGCGGGAGGGATACGCAGTATTTT. Protein: CANSPGTSGRDTQYF. The chain combines TRBV10-3 with TRBJ2-3, with 15 bases identical to TRBD2. Germline V gene data show CDR1 as ENHRY and CDR2 as SYGVKD. The CDR3 is 15 residues long. The V and J ends lost 10 bases and 6 bases, in that order; junction bases with no gene match: 8.

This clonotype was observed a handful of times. CDR3 in amino acids: CASSLAPRGYEQYF. In nucleotides, the CDR3 is TGTGCCAGCAGTTTAGCGCCTCGCGGCTACGAGCAGTACTTC. The chain joins TRBV27 to TRBJ2-7; D remains unclear. Trimming removed 2 bases at V and 3 bases at J, with 11 bases between. The V gene's germline CDR1 is MNHEY and CDR2 SMNVEV (reference sequence). The CDR3 totals 14 residues.

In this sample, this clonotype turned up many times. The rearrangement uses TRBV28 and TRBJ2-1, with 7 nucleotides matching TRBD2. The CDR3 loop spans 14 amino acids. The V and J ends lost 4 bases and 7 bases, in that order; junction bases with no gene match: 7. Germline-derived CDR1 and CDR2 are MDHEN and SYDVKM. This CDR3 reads CASSSGTIPNEQFF. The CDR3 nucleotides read TGTGCCAGCAGTTCCGGGACTATCCCGAATGAGCAGTTCTTC.

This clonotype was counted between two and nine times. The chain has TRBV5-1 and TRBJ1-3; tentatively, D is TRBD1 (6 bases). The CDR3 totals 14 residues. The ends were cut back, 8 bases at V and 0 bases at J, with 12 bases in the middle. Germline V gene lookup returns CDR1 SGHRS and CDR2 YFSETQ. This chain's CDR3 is CASSDSLSGNTIYF. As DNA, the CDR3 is TGCGCCAGTTCGGACAGCCTCTCTGGAAACACCATATATTTT.

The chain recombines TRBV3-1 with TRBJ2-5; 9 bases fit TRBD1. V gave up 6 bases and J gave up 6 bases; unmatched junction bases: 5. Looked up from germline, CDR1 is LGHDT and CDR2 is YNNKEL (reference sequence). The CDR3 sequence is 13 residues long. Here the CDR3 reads CASSHGQGKTQYF. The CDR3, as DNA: TGTGCCAGCAGTCATGGACAGGGGAAGACCCAGTACTTC.

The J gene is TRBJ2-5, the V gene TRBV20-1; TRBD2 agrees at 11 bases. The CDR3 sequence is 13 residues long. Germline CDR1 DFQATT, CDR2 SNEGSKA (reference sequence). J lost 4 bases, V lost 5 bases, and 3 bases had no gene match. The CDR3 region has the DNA TGCAGTGCTTTAGCGGGGGGGAGAGAGACCCAGTACTTC. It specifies CSALAGGRETQYF.

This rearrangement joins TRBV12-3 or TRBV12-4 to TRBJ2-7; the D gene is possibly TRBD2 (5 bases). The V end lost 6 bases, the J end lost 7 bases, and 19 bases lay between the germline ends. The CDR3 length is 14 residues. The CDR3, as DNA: TGTGCCAGCAGGCCTCACCGGGATCAAGGGGAGCAGTACTTC. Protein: CASRPHRDQGEQYF.